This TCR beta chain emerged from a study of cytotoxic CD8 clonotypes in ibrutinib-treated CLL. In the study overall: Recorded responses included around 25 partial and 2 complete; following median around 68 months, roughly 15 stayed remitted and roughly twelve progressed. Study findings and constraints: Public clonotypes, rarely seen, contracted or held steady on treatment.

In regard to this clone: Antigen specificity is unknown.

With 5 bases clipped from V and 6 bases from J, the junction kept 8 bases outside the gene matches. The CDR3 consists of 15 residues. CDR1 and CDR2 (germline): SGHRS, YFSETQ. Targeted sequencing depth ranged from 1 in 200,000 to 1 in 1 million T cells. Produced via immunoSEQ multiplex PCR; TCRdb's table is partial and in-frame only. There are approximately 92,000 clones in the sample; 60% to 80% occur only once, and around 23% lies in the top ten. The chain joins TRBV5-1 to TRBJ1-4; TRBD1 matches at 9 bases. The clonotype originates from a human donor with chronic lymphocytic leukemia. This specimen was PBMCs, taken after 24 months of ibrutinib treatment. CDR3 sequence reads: CASRLQGAPDEKLFF. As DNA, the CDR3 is TGCGCCAGCAGATTACAGGGGGCCCCTGATGAAAAACTGTTTTTT. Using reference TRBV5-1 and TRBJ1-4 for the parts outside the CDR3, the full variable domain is KAGVTQTPRYLIKTRGQQVTLSCSPISGHRSVSWYQQTPGQGLQFLFEYFSETQRNKGNFPGRFSGRQFSNSRSEMNVSTLELGDSALYLCASRLQGAPDEKLFFGSGTQLSVL.